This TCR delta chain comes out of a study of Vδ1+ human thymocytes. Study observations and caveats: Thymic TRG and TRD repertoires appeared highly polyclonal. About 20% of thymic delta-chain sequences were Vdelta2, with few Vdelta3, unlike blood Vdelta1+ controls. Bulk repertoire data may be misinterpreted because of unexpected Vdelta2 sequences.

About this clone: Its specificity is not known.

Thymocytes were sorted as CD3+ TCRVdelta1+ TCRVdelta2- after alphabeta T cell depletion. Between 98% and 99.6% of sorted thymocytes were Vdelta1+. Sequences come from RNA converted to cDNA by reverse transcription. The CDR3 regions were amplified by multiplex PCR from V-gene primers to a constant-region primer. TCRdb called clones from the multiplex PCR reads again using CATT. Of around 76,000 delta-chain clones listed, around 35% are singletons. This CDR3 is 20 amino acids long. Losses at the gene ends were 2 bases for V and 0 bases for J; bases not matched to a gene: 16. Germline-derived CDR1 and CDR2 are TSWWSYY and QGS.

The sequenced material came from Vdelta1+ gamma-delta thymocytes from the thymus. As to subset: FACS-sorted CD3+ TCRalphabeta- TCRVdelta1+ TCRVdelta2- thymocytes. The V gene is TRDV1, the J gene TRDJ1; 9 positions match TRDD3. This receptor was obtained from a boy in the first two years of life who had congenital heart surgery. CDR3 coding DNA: TGTGCTCTTGGGGAAAACCGGCTCGTTGGGGGATATGGGTACACCGATAAACTCATCTTT. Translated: CALGENRLVGGYGYTDKLIF.